Detailed here is one T cell receptor beta chain. Its antigen is unknown. Repertoires were generated with immunoSEQ multiplex PCR, while TCRdb's copy carries only in-frame clones and drops some. The top ten hold about 0.9% of the sample, which has 170,000 or so clones, 90% to 95% seen once. This specimen comes from a study of T cell responses to AZD1222 COVID-19 vaccine. The CDR3 length is 21 residues. Notes on the study in general: A mostly white British donor set with more females was recruited, and clonal diversity was possibly underestimated.

V is TRBV21-1 and J is TRBJ1-1; the table gives TRBD1 as D, unverified against the DNA. TRBV21-1 corresponds to a pseudogene. This clonotype originated in an adult in good health. The source was peripheral blood, collected on day 0 of AZD1222 vaccination. CDR3 region: CASSKCTAVGDRGLVNTEAFF. The CDR3 DNA is TGTGCCAGCAGCAAATGTACGGCCGTCGGGGACAGGGGGCTTGTGAACACTGAAGCTTTCTTT.